Below are 16 T cell receptor beta chains sequenced from a single sample in a study of graft-versus-host responses after intestinal transplantation. Measured with immunoSEQ multiplex PCR; TCRdb has only the in-frame clones, and not every one. The sample shows about 110,000 clones, around 94% of them seen only once. Their antigens remain unidentified. This specimen consisted of unstimulated CD8+ T cells sorted from spleen or lymph node cells, obtained before transplant. All receptors come from a human donor who was the organ donor for an intestinal transplant.

J is TRBJ1-5 and V is TRBV4-1; unclear D gene. This CDR3 region has 16 residues. V was shortened by 0 bases and J by 7 bases, with 16 bases between the two germline ends. Germline CDR1 reads MGHRA; CDR2 reads YSYEKL. CDR3 protein: CASSQDHWGLGQPQHF. The CDR3 DNA reads TGCGCCAGCAGCCAAGATCATTGGGGTTTGGGGCAGCCCCAGCATTTT.

The chain carries TRBV6-6 and TRBJ1-2; 7 bases agree with TRBD1. CDR1 is MNHNY, CDR2 SVGAGI, per germline (reference sequence). The length of the CDR3 is 15 residues. V shed 2 bases, J shed 4 bases, and the junction held 7 bases outside the gene matches. The CDR3 region has the DNA TGTGCCAGCAGTTACCTCCGGGAGGGGGCCTATGGCTACACCTTC. As protein: CASSYLREGAYGYTF.

The chain couples TRBV5-4 to TRBJ2-3; the match to TRBD2 covers 13 bases. Per germline, CDR1 SGHNT and CDR2 YYREEE (reference sequence). There are 15 residues in the CDR3. With V trimmed by 4 bases and J by 4 bases, 3 bases remained unmatched. The CDR3: CASSAGLAGADTQYF. In DNA form, the CDR3 reads TGTGCCAGCAGCGCCGGACTAGCGGGAGCAGATACGCAGTATTTT.

V usage is TRBV19 and J usage is TRBJ2-7; no clear D gene. Trimming pared 1 base from V and 1 base from J, leaving 8 bases between. From germline, CDR1 is LNHDA and CDR2 SQIVND (reference sequence). This CDR3 contains 14 residues. The CDR3 protein is CASSIGPGSYEQYF. The CDR3 nucleotides read TGTGCCAGTAGTATAGGGCCTGGATCCTACGAGCAGTACTTC.

The V call is TRBV5-4, the J call TRBJ2-1; D not resolved. V was cut by 0 bases and J by 6 bases, with 10 bases left in between. The germline CDR1 and CDR2 sequences are SGHNT and YYREEE (reference sequence). The CDR3 sequence is 14 residues long. Written as DNA, the CDR3 is TGTGCCAGCAGCTTGGCGCAAGGTAGCAATGAGCAGTTCTTC. It encodes CASSLAQGSNEQFF.

The V and J genes are TRBV6-6 and TRBJ1-1; 8 nucleotides align to TRBD1. Losses at the gene ends were 2 bases for V and 9 bases for J; bases not matched to a gene: 11. The CDR3 has 15 residues. Germline V gives CDR1 MNHNY, CDR2 SVGAGI (reference sequence). The CDR3 sequence: CASSYPGQGGPKAFF. Here the CDR3 DNA reads TGTGCCAGCAGTTACCCTGGACAGGGAGGTCCCAAAGCTTTCTTT.

The genes are TRBV5-6 and TRBJ2-5, with D unclear. The V gene's germline CDR1 is SGHDT and CDR2 YYEEEE. Trimming took off 2 bases at V and 3 bases at J, with 8 bases between the two ends. This CDR3 comprises 13 residues. This chain's CDR3 is CASSFGRKETQYF. DNA for the CDR3: TGTGCCAGCAGCTTCGGCAGGAAAGAGACCCAGTACTTC.

This rearrangement joins TRBV25-1 to TRBJ1-1; no clear D. Per the germline V gene, CDR1 is MGHDK and CDR2 is SYGVNS. The CDR3 spans 12 residues. The V end was cut by 8 bases, the J end by 0 bases, with 7 bases between. The CDR3 spells CASGEVNTEAFF. The CDR3 bases are TGTGCCAGCGGGGAGGTGAACACTGAAGCTTTCTTT.

This rearrangement joins TRBV5-4 to TRBJ2-4; D is unclear. CDR1 and CDR2 (germline): SGHNT, YYREEE (reference sequence). This CDR3 region has 13 residues. V was clipped by 3 bases and J by 4 bases, with 8 bases between them. The CDR3 region is CASSSSQKNIQYF. CDR3 bases: TGTGCCAGCAGCTCGTCGCAGAAAAACATTCAGTACTTC.

The chain joins TRBV4-1 to TRBJ2-7; D is ambiguous. The germline CDR1 and CDR2 sequences are MGHRA and YSYEKL. There are 14 residues in the CDR3. V lost 1 base, J lost 0 bases, and 7 bases lay in between. The chain's CDR3 is CASSQAINSYEQYF. Here the CDR3 DNA reads TGCGCCAGCAGCCAAGCAATTAACTCCTACGAGCAGTACTTC.

The V call is TRBV5-1, the J call TRBJ2-7; tentative D call: TRBD1 (6 bases). V was cut by 4 bases and J by 5 bases, with 16 bases left in between. This CDR3 contains 14 residues. CDR1 and CDR2 from the germline V gene are SGHRS and YFSETQ. CDR3 residues: CASSPYRTVDEQYF. DNA for the CDR3: TGCGCCAGCAGCCCCTACCGGACAGTTGACGAGCAGTACTTC. The variable domain in full, completed from reference TRBV5-1 and TRBJ2-7, reads KAGVTQTPRYLIKTRGQQVTLSCSPISGHRSVSWYQQTPGQGLQFLFEYFSETQRNKGNFPGRFSGRQFSNSRSEMNVSTLELGDSALYLCASSPYRTVDEQYFGPGTRLTVT.

The chain has TRBV7-9 and TRBJ2-5; a possible D gene is TRBD2 (6 bases). Germline V CDR1 and CDR2: SEHNR, FQNEAQ (reference sequence). CDR3 length equals 13 residues. The V end lost 5 bases, the J end lost 2 bases, and 9 bases lay between the germline ends. The CDR3 coding sequence is TGTGCCAGCAGCCCAGGGACTCAAGAGACCCAGTACTTC. Translated: CASSPGTQETQYF.

The chain employs TRBV4-2 and TRBJ2-7, with 9 bases fitting TRBD1. The CDR3 is 16 amino acids. Germline V gene lookup returns CDR1 LGHNA and CDR2 YNFKEQ. The V gene end was trimmed by 4 bases and the J gene end by 5 bases; junction bases not matched to a gene: 12. In DNA form, the CDR3 reads TGTGCCAGCAGCCGAAAAGCTTCGGACAGGGGTAACGAGCAGTACTTC. Translated: CASSRKASDRGNEQYF.

V and J are TRBV4-3 and TRBJ2-3; D not certain. Trimming took 0 bases from V and 3 from J, leaving 13 bases between them. This CDR3 is 16 amino acids long. Looked up from germline, CDR1 is LGHNA and CDR2 is YSLEER. CDR3 sequence: CASSQERGLETDTQYF. CDR3 in DNA: TGCGCCAGCAGCCAAGAGCGAGGATTGGAAACAGATACGCAGTATTTT.

The CDR3 reads CASSSSDLNTEAFF. As DNA, the CDR3 is TGTGCCAGCAGCTCATCAGACTTGAACACTGAAGCTTTCTTT. The rearrangement uses TRBV11-2 and TRBJ1-1; unclear D gene. CDR1 and CDR2 (germline): SGHAT, FQNNGV. Trimming took off 4 bases at V and 0 bases at J, with 9 bases between the two ends. The CDR3 consists of 14 residues.

This chain connects TRBV9 to TRBJ2-1; no clear D gene. CDR3 length: 13 amino acids. The germline V gene has CDR1 SGDLS and CDR2 YYNGEE. V shed 0 bases and J shed 7 bases, with 8 bases lying between them. CDR3 bases: TGTGCCAGCAGCGTAGAGTTTAGGAATGAGCAGTTCTTC. Its protein is CASSVEFRNEQFF.